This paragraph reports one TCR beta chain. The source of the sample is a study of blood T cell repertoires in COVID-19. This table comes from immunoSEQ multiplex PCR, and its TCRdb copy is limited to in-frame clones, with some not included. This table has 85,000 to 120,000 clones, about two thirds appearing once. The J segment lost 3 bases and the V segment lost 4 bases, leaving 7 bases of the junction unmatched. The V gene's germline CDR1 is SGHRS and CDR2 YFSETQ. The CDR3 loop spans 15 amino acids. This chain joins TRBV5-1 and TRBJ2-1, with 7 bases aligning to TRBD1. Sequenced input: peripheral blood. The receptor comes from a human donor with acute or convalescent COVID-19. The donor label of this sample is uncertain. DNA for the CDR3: TGCGCCAGCAGCGCTAGACAGGGATACTACAATGAGCAGTTCTTC. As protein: CASSARQGYYNEQFF.